The 18 T cell receptor beta chains presented below share a single source sample, sequenced in a study of cytomegalovirus exposure and HLA in healthy donors. The PCR was carried out with 60 Vbeta primers and 13 Jbeta primers. Libraries were prepared by immunoSEQ multiplex PCR; TCRdb keeps only in-frame clonotypes and omits some of them. The table includes 150,000 to 200,000 clones, more than 75% detected once. Material for sequencing was PBMCs. These receptors came from a man between 18 and 29 years old in good health and CMV-seropositive.

The gene calls are TRBV5-6 and TRBJ2-7; 7 bases are a match to TRBD1. Per germline, CDR1 SGHDT and CDR2 YYEEEE. The CDR3 is 12 amino acids. Trimming removed 6 bases from V and 2 bases from J; junction bases left unmatched: 2. The CDR3 here is CASNQGAYEQYF. In nucleotides, the CDR3 is TGTGCCAGCAACCAGGGGGCCTACGAGCAGTACTTC.

The count of this clone is one. The chain has TRBV2 and TRBJ2-1, with D perhaps TRBD1 (5 bases). Between the trimmed V and J ends, which lost 1 base and 10 bases, there was a span of 14 bases. This CDR3 spans 14 amino acids. In germline, CDR1 is SNHLY, CDR2 FYNNEI. CDR3 loop: CASSEVTGPREQFF. CDR3 sequence (DNA): TGTGCCAGCAGTGAAGTAACAGGCCCGAGAGAGCAGTTCTTC.

The chain couples TRBV10-2 to TRBJ2-5, with D hard to call. The CDR3 extends over 14 amino acids. Germline V CDR1 and CDR2: WSHSY, SAAADI. Trimming removed 3 bases at V and 2 bases at J, with 10 bases between. CDR3 sequence reads: CASSESTVQETQYF. In nucleotides, the CDR3 is TGCGCCAGCAGTGAATCGACTGTGCAAGAGACCCAGTACTTC.

J is TRBJ1-1 and V is TRBV15; 7 bases align to TRBD1. Per the germline V gene, CDR1 is LNHNV and CDR2 is YYDKDF (reference sequence). The CDR3 runs 15 residues. Trimming took 2 bases from V and 3 from J; bases not matched to a gene: 6. The CDR3 spells CATSRKPGQYTEAFF. In DNA form, the CDR3 reads TGTGCCACCAGCAGAAAACCGGGACAGTACACTGAAGCTTTCTTT.

This chain joins TRBV6-5 and TRBJ2-7; 8 bases line up with TRBD1. J gave up 3 bases and V 7 bases, and 5 bases lay outside the gene matches. Germline CDR1 is MNHEY and CDR2 is SVGAGI. The CDR3 contains 13 residues. CDR3 in DNA: TGTGCCAGCACCTGGACAGGGAACTACGAGCAGTACTTC. This translates into CASTWTGNYEQYF.

The chain employs TRBV7-8 and TRBJ2-2, with a tentative D call TRBD1 (6 bases). The CDR3 is made up of 16 amino acids. Germline CDR1 and CDR2: SGHVS and FQNEAQ. Trimming cost V 5 bases and J 0 bases, with 13 bases left between them. The CDR3 bases are TGTGCCAGCAGCCCCTGGCAGGGGCCGAACACCGGGGAGCTGTTTTTT. Encoded protein: CASSPWQGPNTGELFF.

V and J are TRBV5-6 and TRBJ1-1; 7 bases are shared with TRBD1. V lost 4 bases, J lost 4 bases, and 10 bases stayed unmatched. This CDR3 has 15 residues. Germline V gene lookup returns CDR1 SGHDT and CDR2 YYEEEE. CDR3 bases: TGTGCCAGCAGCGCCCGGACAGGACGTATCACTGAAGCTTTCTTT. The encoded protein is CASSARTGRITEAFF.

The gene calls are TRBV6-5 and TRBJ2-7, with TRBD2 matching over 8 bases. The length of the CDR3 is 16 residues. CDR1 and CDR2 (germline): MNHEY, SVGAGI. Losses at the gene ends were 4 bases for V and 3 bases for J; bases not matched to a gene: 11. CDR3 sequence reads: CASSSRRGGKGYEQYF. DNA of the CDR3: TGTGCCAGCAGTTCCCGCCGGGGGGGGAAGGGCTACGAGCAGTACTTC.

V gene TRBV7-9 combines with J gene TRBJ1-5, with D tentatively TRBD1 (6 bases). The CDR3 loop spans 16 amino acids. Germline V gene data show CDR1 as SEHNR and CDR2 as FQNEAQ (reference sequence). Trimming stripped 5 bases from V and 7 bases from J, with 21 bases between. The CDR3 bases are TGTGCCAGCAGCCGGACAGAGTCACTTGCAGAACAGCCCCAGCATTTT. It specifies CASSRTESLAEQPQHF.

This sequence joins TRBV2 and TRBJ1-1; D is unclear. The length of the CDR3 is 14 residues. CDR1 and CDR2 (germline): SNHLY, FYNNEI. V lost 4 bases and J lost 1, with 10 bases in between. CDR3 residues: CASSGLSGNTEAFF. DNA for the CDR3: TGTGCCAGCAGTGGGTTATCGGGGAACACTGAAGCTTTCTTT. Full variable domain (outside the CDR3, taken from reference TRBV2 and TRBJ1-1): EPEVTQTPSHQVTQMGQEVILRCVPISNHLYFYWYRQILGQKVEFLVSFYNNEISEKSEIFDDQFSVERPDGSNFTLKIRSTKLEDSAMYFCASSGLSGNTEAFFGQGTRLTVV.

CDR3 sequence: CASSGQGVYGYTF. CDR3 sequence (DNA): TGTGCCAGCAGCGGGCAGGGGGTCTATGGCTACACCTTC. This chain uses TRBV7-9 with TRBJ1-2, with 7 bases matching TRBD1. Losses at the gene ends were 5 bases for V and 4 bases for J; bases not matched to a gene: 4. The CDR3 extends over 13 amino acids. The V gene's germline CDR1 is SEHNR and CDR2 FQNEAQ (reference sequence). The full variable domain, with the rest looked up from reference TRBV7-9 and TRBJ1-2, is DTGVSQNPRHKITKRGQNVTFRCDPISEHNRLYWYRQTLGQGPEFLTYFQNEAQLEKSRLLSDRFSAERPKGSFSTLEIQRTEQGDSAMYLCASSGQGVYGYTFGSGTRLTVV.

The V gene is TRBV5-4, the J gene TRBJ1-1, with 7 bases fitting TRBD1. Germline CDR1 reads SGHNT; CDR2 reads YYREEE (reference sequence). V lost 3 bases, J lost 11 bases, and 4 bases stayed unmatched. The CDR3 extends over 11 amino acids. The CDR3 region is CASSYGTDAFF. The DNA for the CDR3 is TGTGCCAGCAGCTATGGGACAGACGCTTTCTTT.

CDR3 in DNA: TGTGCCAGCAGGGACGGGGGCTCCTACGAGCAGTACTTC. The encoded protein is CASRDGGSYEQYF. The V and J genes are TRBV2 and TRBJ2-7; D may be TRBD2 (6 bases). Germline V CDR1 and CDR2: SNHLY, FYNNEI. CDR3 length: 13 residues. V shed 6 bases and J shed 0 bases, with 9 bases lying between them.

The genes are TRBV7-2 and TRBJ1-6, with unresolved D. V dropped 6 bases and J dropped 8 bases, with 5 bases sitting between them. CDR3 length: 11 residues. CDR1 and CDR2 from the germline V gene are SGHTA and FQGNSA. The CDR3 sequence: CASSLDSPLHF. The CDR3 region has the DNA TGTGCCAGCAGTCTCGATTCACCCCTCCACTTT.

This clone was counted a single time. The chain carries TRBV7-2 and TRBJ1-1; D unresolved. This CDR3 region has 12 residues. V lost 8 bases, J lost 1 base, and 8 bases lay in between. Germline V gives CDR1 SGHTA, CDR2 FQGNSA. Here the CDR3 reads CASRDRNTEAFF. CDR3 nucleotide sequence: TGTGCCAGCCGAGATAGGAACACTGAAGCTTTCTTT.

V is TRBV7-2 and J is TRBJ1-5; D may be TRBD1 (5 bases). This CDR3 has 14 residues. The V and J ends lost 5 bases and 3 bases respectively, with 11 bases between them. Germline loops: CDR1 SGHTA, CDR2 FQGNSA. The CDR3 nucleotides read TGTGCCAGCAGCCCCCAAGGGGCCAATCAGCCCCAGCATTTT. Translating it yields CASSPQGANQPQHF. Complete variable domain (other parts from reference TRBV7-2 and TRBJ1-5): GAGVSQSPSNKVTEKGKDVELRCDPISGHTALYWYRQSLGQGLEFLIYFQGNSAPDKSGLPSDRFSAERTGGSVSTLTIQRTQQEDSAVYLCASSPQGANQPQHFGDGTRLSIL.

This clone was counted only a few times. The chain links TRBV7-2 to TRBJ1-3; 7 bases map to TRBD1. Germline assignment: CDR1 SGHTA and CDR2 FQGNSA. The CDR3 has 16 residues. With 2 bases clipped from V and 2 bases from J, the junction kept 6 bases outside the gene matches. This chain's CDR3 is CASSLPTGLAGNTIYF. The CDR3, as DNA: TGTGCCAGCAGCTTACCGACAGGGTTAGCTGGAAACACCATATATTTT. The entire variable domain, with the rest obtained from reference TRBV7-2 and TRBJ1-3, is as follows: GAGVSQSPSNKVTEKGKDVELRCDPISGHTALYWYRQSLGQGLEFLIYFQGNSAPDKSGLPSDRFSAERTGGSVSTLTIQRTQQEDSAVYLCASSLPTGLAGNTIYFGEGSWLTVV.

CDR3 loop: CASRENRGGYTF. CDR3 DNA: TGTGCCAGCAGAGAGAACAGGGGTGGCTACACCTTC. The J gene is TRBJ1-2, the V gene TRBV6-1; 7 nucleotides agree with TRBD1. Trimming cost V 6 bases and J 7 bases; bases outside gene matches: 5. Germline CDR1 is MNHNS and CDR2 is SASEGT. This CDR3 has 12 amino acids.